This T cell receptor beta chain was identified in a study of cytomegalovirus exposure and HLA in healthy donors. CDR1 is ENHRY and CDR2 is SYGVKD in the germline V gene. This CDR3 has 14 residues. V was trimmed by 6 bases and J by 7 bases, leaving 18 bases between them. Turning to this clone: As yet, its antigen is unknown.

The PCR made use of 60 Vbeta and 13 Jbeta primers. Data came from immunoSEQ multiplex PCR; TCRdb stores just in-frame clones and leaves some out. The table shows 110,000 or so clones, with 82% occurring only once. Study results and limitations: Earlier results showed most TCR beta V segments being productive about 87% or about 30% of the time. Per published accounts, TCR beta sequences correctly predicted the HLA-A and HLA-B alleles of most subjects. Many donors carried some public TCRs, although rarity characterized most TCR sequences.

The TCR originated in a young woman in good health and CMV-seronegative. The chain combines TRBV10-3 with TRBJ2-5; possibly TRBD1 for D (7 bases). Material for sequencing was PBMCs. The CDR3 DNA sequence: TGTGCCATCAGCGACGCAGGGGGAGGTGGGACCCAGTACTTC. Amino acid sequence: CAISDAGGGGTQYF.